The next 12 T cell receptor beta chains were all read from a single sample in a study of neurological immune-mediated disorders. Using its own MiXCR run on the 5' RACE reads, TCRdb lists one record per CDR3 protein. The repertoire holds roughly 50,000 distinct CDR3 sequences, with roughly 17% as singletons. The sequenced sample was PBMCs. The receptors come from a man in his sixties in good health.

In its sample, this clonotype was seen many times. V gene TRBV20-1 combines with J gene TRBJ2-7, with D unclear. Germline lookup yields CDR1 DFQATT and CDR2 SNEGSKA (reference sequence). The V and J ends lost 0 bases and 0 bases respectively, with 12 bases between them. The CDR3 consists of 15 residues. The CDR3: CSARDPRVSSYEQYF. The CDR3 DNA follows: TGCAGTGCTAGAGATCCCCGGGTTAGCTCCTACGAGCAGTACTTC.

In its sample, this clonotype was seen many times. V and J are TRBV10-3 and TRBJ2-1; D is undetermined. Between the trimmed V and J ends, which lost 2 bases and 3 bases, there was a span of 5 bases. The CDR3 is 13 amino acids. Per the germline V gene, CDR1 is ENHRY and CDR2 is SYGVKD. Here the CDR3 reads CAISENLYNEQFF. The CDR3 DNA reads as TGTGCCATCAGTGAGAACCTCTACAATGAGCAGTTCTTC.

The table lists this clonotype with a few counts. The V and J genes are TRBV7-2 and TRBJ2-7; tentatively, D is TRBD2 (6 bases). The CDR3 contains 15 residues. Trimming took off 5 bases at V and 1 base at J, with 15 bases between the two ends. From germline, CDR1 is SGHTA and CDR2 FQGNSA. CDR3 sequence (DNA): TGTGCCAGCAGCACGGGGCAGGGAGGTTCCTACGAGCAGTACTTC. The encoded protein is CASSTGQGGSYEQYF.

This clonotype was detected only a few times. The chain couples TRBV28 to TRBJ1-5, with 7 bases aligning to TRBD1. Trimming removed 5 bases from V and 6 bases from J; junction bases left unmatched: 4. The CDR3 runs to 13 residues. Germline-derived CDR1 and CDR2 are MDHEN and SYDVKM. The CDR3 here is CASSTGAGQPQHF. CDR3 nucleotide sequence: TGTGCCAGCAGTACAGGGGCGGGTCAGCCCCAGCATTTT.

This clonotype was detected many times. V usage is TRBV5-1 and J usage is TRBJ2-1; 7 bases match TRBD1. After removal of 3 bases from V and 7 bases from J, the junction contained 7 bases not matched to a gene. This CDR3 region has 14 residues. CDR1 is SGHRS and CDR2 is YFSETQ in the germline V gene. The chain's CDR3 is CASSSSQGWNEQFF. In nucleotides, the CDR3 is TGCGCCAGCAGCTCATCACAGGGGTGGAATGAGCAGTTCTTC.

As concerns this clonotype: A read error may explain this, as a much larger clone is one base away. As DNA, the CDR3 is TGTGCCAGCAGCCGCACGGGACTAGCCTACAATGAGCAGTTCTTC. Its protein is CASSRTGLAYNEQFF. This chain uses TRBV7-2 with TRBJ2-1; 8 nucleotides match TRBD2. The ends lost 5 bases at V and 2 bases at J; junction bases unmatched: 5. The V gene's germline CDR1 is SGHTA and CDR2 FQGNSA. This CDR3 has 15 residues.

The chain has TRBV5-1 and TRBJ2-3, with 14 bases identical to TRBD2. Per the germline V gene, CDR1 is SGHRS and CDR2 is YFSETQ. There are 16 residues in the CDR3. Trimming removed 0 bases from V and 6 bases from J; junction bases left unmatched: 3. The CDR3 DNA is TGCGCCAGCAGCTTGGGGACTAGCGGGAGGAGGGATACGCAGTATTTT. Translation: CASSLGTSGRRDTQYF.

This clonotype came up once. The junction and the germline gene differ at one end; a read error may be behind it. The chain couples TRBV28 to TRBJ2-5, with TRBD2 matching 12 bases. Per germline, CDR1 MDHEN and CDR2 SYDVKM. The CDR3 spans 19 residues. The CDR3: CASSLPPTSGSAVEETEYF. The CDR3 DNA is TGTGCCAGCAGTCTTCCGCCGACTAGCGGGAGCGCCGTTGAAGAGACCGAGTACTTC.

This clonotype was detected ten times or more. The V and J genes are TRBV6-6 and TRBJ1-5; 7 positions match TRBD1. The CDR3 totals 15 residues. Germline V CDR1 and CDR2: MNHNY, SVGAGI (reference sequence). Losses at the gene ends were 5 bases for V and 6 bases for J; bases not matched to a gene: 10. The DNA of the CDR3 is TGTGCCAGCAGTCCCGACAGGGCTGGGACTCAGCCCCAGCATTTT. This translates into CASSPDRAGTQPQHF.

The chain links TRBV11-3 to TRBJ2-1; 10 nucleotides line up with TRBD2. The CDR3 sequence is 16 residues long. CDR1 is SGHNT, CDR2 YENEEA, per germline. Germline trimming cut 3 bases from V and 5 bases from J; bases unmatched to any gene: 7. In nucleotides, the CDR3 is TGTGCCAGCAGCTTCAGCGGGAGGGCCGGGAACAATGAGCAGTTCTTC. Amino acid sequence: CASSFSGRAGNNEQFF.

This clonotype was recorded many times. The V call is TRBV12-3 or TRBV12-4, the J call TRBJ1-5; D uncertain. There are 18 residues in the CDR3. The germline V and J ends were trimmed by 6 bases and 0 bases, with 21 bases remaining between them. The CDR3 reads CASSPVLGPWGSNQPQHF. The CDR3 nucleotides read TGTGCCAGCAGCCCAGTCCTTGGGCCTTGGGGTAGCAATCAGCCCCAGCATTTT.

This clonotype was counted many times. This chain connects TRBV6-1 to TRBJ1-1; no definite D call. The germline V and J ends were trimmed by 2 bases and 9 bases, with 13 bases remaining between them. Germline V CDR1 and CDR2: MNHNS, SASEGT. This CDR3 has 13 residues. Here the CDR3 DNA reads TGTGCCAGCAGTGAATCTGGGTATGGTCAAGCTTTCTTT. It codes for CASSESGYGQAFF.